This passage covers 9 T cell receptor beta chains from one sample sequenced in a study of graft-versus-host responses after intestinal transplantation. Profiling relied on immunoSEQ multiplex PCR, and the TCRdb table lists in-frame clones only, not all of them. This sample has approximately 85,000 clones; 75% to 95% occur once, and the top ten carry 7.6%. The antigens these receptors bind are not known. The material sequenced was unstimulated CD8+ T cells sorted from spleen or lymph node cells, taken before transplant. The receptors here all came from a human donor who was the organ donor for an intestinal transplant.

The V call is TRBV6-6, the J call TRBJ2-5, with D maybe TRBD2 (5 bases). The germline V and J ends were trimmed by 6 bases and 5 bases, with 10 bases remaining between them. This CDR3 region has 12 residues. CDR1 is MNHNY and CDR2 is SVGAGI in the germline V gene (reference sequence). The CDR3 coding sequence is TGTGCCAGCAGCGACGGGGAGGAGACCCAGTACTTC. Translating it yields CASSDGEETQYF.

V usage is TRBV6-5 and J usage is TRBJ1-5; the D is unclear. The CDR3 contains 15 residues. The germline V and J ends were trimmed by 0 bases and 4 bases, with 10 bases remaining between them. The germline CDR1 and CDR2 sequences are MNHEY and SVGAGI. The DNA of the CDR3 is TGTGCCAGCAGTTACTCGCCGGACGGGAATCAGCCCCAGCATTTT. This encodes CASSYSPDGNQPQHF.

The V gene is TRBV18, the J gene TRBJ2-3, with 7 nucleotides matching TRBD2. Germline CDR1 reads KGHSH; CDR2 reads LQKENI. The J segment lost 3 bases and the V segment lost 6 bases, leaving 6 bases of the junction unmatched. This CDR3 spans 14 amino acids. This CDR3 reads CASSSTGGTDTQYF. CDR3 sequence (DNA): TGTGCCAGCTCCAGTACCGGGGGGACAGATACGCAGTATTTT.

Of note for this clone: Without the conserved terminal phenylalanine or tryptophan, this CDR3 likely stems from a read error. The J gene is TRBJ1-5, the V gene TRBV19; D is unclear. The germline V gene has CDR1 LNHDA and CDR2 SQIVND (reference sequence). The ends were cut back, 0 bases at V and 5 bases at J, with 8 bases in the middle. This CDR3 spans 14 amino acids. Here the CDR3 DNA reads TGTGCCAGTAGTATAGATTTCGGGTATCAGCCCCAGCATCTT. It encodes CASSIDFGYQPQHL.

V and J are TRBV20-1 and TRBJ2-7; D call uncertain. The CDR3 has 11 residues. Germline V gene data show CDR1 as DFQATT and CDR2 as SNEGSKA (reference sequence). The germline V and J ends were trimmed by 0 bases and 4 bases, with 4 bases remaining between them. Here the CDR3 reads CSARESYEQYF. CDR3 DNA: TGCAGTGCTAGAGAGAGTTACGAGCAGTACTTC.

The chain carries TRBV4-1 and TRBJ1-1; D uncertain. With 1 base removed from V and 0 bases from J, the gap between germline ends came to 9 bases. CDR1 is MGHRA and CDR2 is YSYEKL in the germline V gene. The CDR3 runs 15 residues. The CDR3 coding sequence is TGCGCCAGCAGCCAAGTTTGGCTCCTGAACACTGAAGCTTTCTTT. It specifies CASSQVWLLNTEAFF.

The chain couples TRBV5-4 to TRBJ2-2; the D is unclear. Trimming took 6 bases from V and 6 from J, leaving 9 bases between them. The germline V gene encodes CDR1 SGHNT and CDR2 YYREEE (reference sequence). This CDR3 spans 12 amino acids. The CDR3 here is CASTSVAGELFF. The DNA of the CDR3 is TGTGCCAGCACCTCAGTCGCCGGGGAGCTGTTTTTT.

This chain links TRBV13 with TRBJ1-3; D uncertain. Germline V gene sequence: CDR1 PRHDT, CDR2 FYEKMQ (reference sequence). The CDR3 loop spans 13 amino acids. The V end was cut by 4 bases, the J end by 1 base, with 5 bases between. The CDR3: CASSSASGNTIYF. In nucleotides, the CDR3 is TGTGCCAGCAGCTCAGCTTCTGGAAACACCATATATTTT.

This clone was observed a single time. CDR3 region: CASSHYQHFKGQGNTIYF. The CDR3 region has the DNA TGCGCCAGCAGTCACTACCAACATTTTAAGGGACAGGGGAACACCATATATTTT. This chain joins TRBV23-1 and TRBJ1-3, with TRBD1 matching over 10 bases. TRBV23-1 is designated an ORF whose function remains uncertain. There are 18 residues in the CDR3. Trimming removed 3 bases from V and 7 bases from J; junction bases left unmatched: 15.